Below, 23 T cell receptor beta chains from the same sample are listed, as sequenced in a study of shared clonotypes between healthy human individuals. Repertoires were generated with immunoSEQ multiplex PCR, while TCRdb's copy carries only in-frame clones and drops some. Of a few million clones in the sample, 85% to 95% are singletons; the top ten hold approximately 0.39%. The sequencing input was naive CD4+ T cells from PBMCs. Described subset: CD45RA+ positively selected. The source of these receptors is a man in his late teens or twenties in good health. Some clones in this sample may be carry-over from other donors' samples.

The rearrangement links TRBV4-3 to TRBJ2-3; 12 bases align to TRBD2. J lost 5 bases, V lost 3 bases, and 3 bases had no gene match. Germline assignment: CDR1 LGHNA and CDR2 YSLEER. The CDR3 totals 15 residues. CDR3 coding DNA: TGCGCCAGCAGCCATAGACTAGCGGGAGAAGATACGCAGTATTTT. Translation: CASSHRLAGEDTQYF.

V is TRBV5-5 and J is TRBJ1-5; D is possibly TRBD1 (5 bases). V shed 0 bases and J shed 4 bases, with 14 bases lying between them. There are 16 residues in the CDR3. The germline V gene has CDR1 SGHKS and CDR2 YYEKEE (reference sequence). CDR3 bases: TGTGCCAGCAGCTTGGCCACATGGGGGGAGAATCAGCCCCAGCATTTT. Translated, it gives CASSLATWGENQPQHF.

Of note for this clone: Distinct nucleotide sequences in the sample also encode this CDR3. J is TRBJ2-1 and V is TRBV7-3, with TRBD1 matching over 7 bases. The ends lost 1 base at V and 0 bases at J; junction bases unmatched: 0. The CDR3 consists of 15 residues. CDR1 is SGHTA and CDR2 is FQGTGA in the germline V gene. CDR3: CASSLNRGSYNEQFF. In nucleotides, the CDR3 is TGTGCCAGCAGCTTAAACAGGGGCTCCTACAATGAGCAGTTCTTC.

V gene TRBV27 combines with J gene TRBJ1-1; 9 bases are shared with TRBD1. Germline V gene sequence: CDR1 MNHEY, CDR2 SMNVEV (reference sequence). The V and J ends lost 5 bases and 2 bases, in that order; junction bases with no gene match: 3. This CDR3 has 14 residues. CDR3 region: CASSQDRGNTEAFF. The DNA for the CDR3 is TGTGCCAGCAGTCAGGACAGGGGAAACACTGAAGCTTTCTTT.

In regard to this clone: The same CDR3 arises from other DNA sequences in this sample as well. This chain uses TRBV28 with TRBJ1-1; the match to TRBD1 covers 7 bases. After removal of 2 bases from V and 5 bases from J, the junction contained 5 bases not matched to a gene. The germline V gene has CDR1 MDHEN and CDR2 SYDVKM. The CDR3 is made up of 14 amino acids. The CDR3 loop is CASSLRQGGTEAFF. The CDR3 DNA sequence: TGTGCCAGCAGTTTACGGCAGGGGGGAACTGAAGCTTTCTTT.

As regards this clone: Other DNA sequences within the sample encode an identical CDR3. CDR3 coding DNA: TGTGCCAGCAGTGGGCAGGGAGACACTGAAGCTTTCTTT. Amino acids: CASSGQGDTEAFF. This chain connects TRBV6-1 to TRBJ1-1, with a tentative D call TRBD1 (5 bases). Trimming stripped 4 bases from V and 3 bases from J, with 9 bases between. CDR3 length: 13 residues. The V gene's germline CDR1 is MNHNS and CDR2 SASEGT.

Notes on this clone: The sample carries other DNA sequences with the same CDR3. The rearrangement uses TRBV6-5 and TRBJ2-1; 11 bases align to TRBD2. The CDR3 runs to 15 residues. CDR1 is MNHEY, CDR2 SVGAGI, per germline. The J segment lost 0 bases and the V segment lost 5 bases, leaving 0 bases of the junction unmatched. The CDR3 DNA follows: TGTGCCAGCAGTACTAGCGGGAGCTCCTACAATGAGCAGTTCTTC. Translated: CASSTSGSSYNEQFF.

The chain couples TRBV11-2 to TRBJ1-2; tentatively, D is TRBD1 (6 bases). Trimming stripped 1 base from V and 4 bases from J, with 7 bases between. This CDR3 is 13 amino acids long. Per germline, CDR1 SGHAT and CDR2 FQNNGV. CDR3 in amino acids: CASSLGRGYGYTF. The CDR3 nucleotides read TGTGCCAGCAGCTTAGGCAGGGGCTATGGCTACACCTTC.

The chain links TRBV15 to TRBJ1-1, with 7 nucleotides matching TRBD1. V gave up 3 bases and J gave up 8 bases; unmatched junction bases: 6. The length of the CDR3 is 13 residues. Germline CDR1 reads LNHNV; CDR2 reads YYDKDF (reference sequence). The CDR3 DNA sequence: TGTGCCACCAGCAGGGTCAGGGACAGAGAAGCTTTCTTT. Its translation: CATSRVRDREAFF.

The V gene is TRBV6-6, the J gene TRBJ2-7; a weak D match, TRBD2 (6 bases). Looked up from germline, CDR1 is MNHNY and CDR2 is SVGAGI (reference sequence). V gave up 5 bases and J gave up 0 bases, with 14 bases separating them. This CDR3 is 15 amino acids long. The CDR3 sequence: CASSLTSTNSYEQYF. In DNA, the CDR3 is TGTGCCAGCAGTCTTACTAGCACCAACTCCTACGAGCAGTACTTC.

The chain has TRBV18 and TRBJ2-1, with D possibly being TRBD2 (5 bases). Germline V CDR1 and CDR2: KGHSH, LQKENI. The CDR3 runs to 16 residues. Trimming cost V 4 bases and J 5 bases, with 18 bases left between them. The CDR3: CASSRSLPGVDNEQFF. The CDR3 coding sequence is TGTGCCAGCTCACGATCCTTGCCCGGGGTTGACAATGAGCAGTTCTTC. The full variable domain, with the rest looked up from reference TRBV18 and TRBJ2-1, is NAGVMQNPRHLVRRRGQEARLRCSPMKGHSHVYWYRQLPEEGLKFMVYLQKENIIDESGMPKERFSAEFPKEGPSILRIQQVVRGDSAAYFCASSRSLPGVDNEQFFGPGTRLTVL.

The chain links TRBV5-1 to TRBJ2-1; D is unresolved. The CDR3 is made up of 16 amino acids. Trimming shortened V by 4 bases and J by 0 bases, and 14 bases separated the two germline ends. Per germline, CDR1 SGHRS and CDR2 YFSETQ. The CDR3 DNA reads as TGCGCCAGCAGCCGCAAAGCTGAGAGCTCCTACAATGAGCAGTTCTTC. As protein: CASSRKAESSYNEQFF.

Details on this clone: This CDR3 is also generated by other DNA sequences in the sample. The J gene is TRBJ2-3, the V gene TRBV7-3; TRBD1 matches at 7 bases. This CDR3 has 13 amino acids. Trimming at V came to 5 bases and at J to 3 bases, leaving 2 bases not matched to a gene. In germline, CDR1 is SGHTA, CDR2 FQGTGA. The CDR3: CASSRGQTDTQYF. CDR3 nucleotides: TGTGCCAGCAGCCGGGGACAGACAGATACGCAGTATTTT.

This chain connects TRBV5-8 to TRBJ2-3, with a weak D call TRBD2 (5 bases). The V end was cut by 4 bases, the J end by 4 bases, with 19 bases between. CDR1 and CDR2 (germline): SGHTS, YDEGEE. The CDR3 consists of 16 residues. The CDR3 sequence is CASSPTRLRWADTQYF. CDR3 in DNA: TGTGCCAGCAGCCCTACTAGACTCCGTTGGGCAGATACGCAGTATTTT.

This clone was detected only once. Here the CDR3 reads CASWRGQGASGANVLTF. CDR3 DNA: TGTGCCAGTTGGAGGGGCCAGGGGGCTAGTGGGGCCAACGTCCTGACTTTC. The V gene is TRBV19, the J gene TRBJ2-6; 8 positions agree with TRBD1. The J segment lost 3 bases and the V segment lost 8 bases, leaving 12 bases of the junction unmatched. The CDR3 consists of 17 residues. The germline V gene encodes CDR1 LNHDA and CDR2 SQIVND (reference sequence).

With regard to this clone: This CDR3 is also generated by other DNA sequences in the sample. V is TRBV19 and J is TRBJ1-2; no clear D gene. Germline V gene data show CDR1 as LNHDA and CDR2 as SQIVND (reference sequence). The CDR3 runs 13 residues. V lost 2 bases and J lost 1, with 5 bases in between. The CDR3 reads CASSIRDNYGYTF. Written as DNA, the CDR3 is TGTGCCAGTAGTATAAGAGATAACTATGGCTACACCTTC.

Remarks on this clone: The sample holds other DNA sequences that translate to the same CDR3. The genes are TRBV6-5 and TRBJ2-3; D call uncertain. The CDR3 is made up of 13 amino acids. The V gene's germline CDR1 is MNHEY and CDR2 SVGAGI. V dropped 6 bases and J dropped 1 base, with 8 bases sitting between them. The chain's CDR3 is CASRLAGTDTQYF. In nucleotides, the CDR3 is TGTGCCAGCAGACTCGCGGGCACAGATACGCAGTATTTT.

The chain couples TRBV18 to TRBJ2-2, with D perhaps matching TRBD1 (6 bases). Between the trimmed V and J ends, which lost 2 bases and 6 bases, there was a span of 16 bases. CDR3 size: 16 residues. Germline loops: CDR1 KGHSH, CDR2 LQKENI. The CDR3 bases are TGTGCCAGCTCACCAGAGACCCCCAGGGGATCCGGGGAGCTGTTTTTT. Translated: CASSPETPRGSGELFF.

The chain has TRBV7-3 and TRBJ2-3, with a weak D call TRBD2 (5 bases). V was clipped by 2 bases and J by 8 bases, with 11 bases between them. Germline V gene sequence: CDR1 SGHTA, CDR2 FQGTGA. The CDR3 sequence is 13 residues long. CDR3 residues: CASSLSVAGTQYF. CDR3 DNA sequence: TGTGCCAGCAGCTTATCAGTCGCGGGTACGCAGTATTTT.

This chain uses TRBV10-1 with TRBJ2-3; the D is unclear. Germline CDR1 and CDR2: WNHNN and SYGVQD (reference sequence). This CDR3 is 11 amino acids long. V lost 2 bases and J lost 6, with 3 bases in between. This CDR3 is CASSETDTQYF. The DNA for the CDR3 is TGCGCCAGCAGTGAGACCGATACGCAGTATTTT.

As to this clone: Other nucleotide sequences in the sample specify the same CDR3. The gene calls are TRBV5-1 and TRBJ2-2; TRBD2 matches at 7 bases. The V gene's germline CDR1 is SGHRS and CDR2 YFSETQ. The CDR3 is 15 amino acids. With V trimmed by 2 bases and J by 6 bases, 7 bases remained unmatched. DNA for the CDR3: TGCGCCAGCAGCTTAGTTGCGGGAGTGTCCGGGGAGCTGTTTTTT. This sequence encodes CASSLVAGVSGELFF. The full variable domain, in which reference TRBV5-1 and TRBJ2-2 provide the parts outside the CDR3, is KAGVTQTPRYLIKTRGQQVTLSCSPISGHRSVSWYQQTPGQGLQFLFEYFSETQRNKGNFPGRFSGRQFSNSRSEMNVSTLELGDSALYLCASSLVAGVSGELFFGEGSRLTVL.

Concerning this clone itself: Other DNA sequences of this sample code for an identical CDR3. J is TRBJ2-7 and V is TRBV5-1; D is ambiguous. The CDR3 extends over 14 amino acids. Germline V gene sequence: CDR1 SGHRS, CDR2 YFSETQ. V lost 0 bases to trimming and J lost 3 bases, with 10 bases between them. CDR3 residues: CASSLASGFYEQYF. As DNA, the CDR3 is TGCGCCAGCAGCTTGGCCTCAGGCTTCTACGAGCAGTACTTC.

The chain links TRBV6-5 to TRBJ2-1, with a tentative D call TRBD1 (5 bases). This CDR3 contains 12 residues. In germline, CDR1 is MNHEY, CDR2 SVGAGI. Trimming removed 6 bases at V and 11 bases at J, with 14 bases between. CDR3 in DNA: TGTGCCAGCAGCCCCCCTCAGGGAAAGCAGTTCTTC. It translates to CASSPPQGKQFF.